Shown below are 31 T cell receptor beta chains from a single sample sequenced in a study of T cell responses to AZD1222 COVID-19 vaccine. The assay was immunoSEQ multiplex PCR, and TCRdb's table has in-frame clones only and misses some. Of under 140,000 clones listed, less than 95% are singletons. Here the sequenced sample was peripheral blood, taken 28 days after the second AZD1222 dose. The receptors here all came from an adult who received the AZD1222 COVID-19 vaccine.

The chain has TRBV5-1 and TRBJ2-7; a weak D match, TRBD2 (6 bases). The CDR3 is 13 amino acids. Trimming pared 0 bases from V and 5 bases from J, leaving 9 bases between. Germline lookup yields CDR1 SGHRS and CDR2 YFSETQ. CDR3 nucleotide sequence: TGCGCCAGCAGCTTGGCCGGGACTGACGAGCAGTACTTC. Its translation is CASSLAGTDEQYF.

This sequence joins TRBV5-4 and TRBJ1-1; D might be TRBD1 (6 bases). CDR3 length: 14 amino acids. CDR1 and CDR2 from the germline V gene are SGHNT and YYREEE (reference sequence). V was cut by 5 bases and J by 4 bases, with 15 bases left in between. The CDR3 is CASRTPGASTEAFF. The CDR3 DNA follows: TGTGCCAGCAGAACCCCGGGGGCGTCCACTGAAGCTTTCTTT. Full variable domain (rest looked up from reference TRBV5-4 and TRBJ1-1): ETGVTQSPTHLIKTRGQQVTLRCSSQSGHNTVSWYQQALGQGPQFIFQYYREEENGRGNFPPRFSGLQFPNYSSELNVNALELDDSALYLCASRTPGASTEAFFGQGTRLTVV.

The J gene is TRBJ2-2, the V gene TRBV6-5, with 7 bases that match TRBD1. V shed 6 bases, J shed 3 bases, and the junction held 7 bases outside the gene matches. The CDR3 is made up of 15 amino acids. Germline-derived CDR1 and CDR2 are MNHEY and SVGAGI. CDR3 loop: CASRKQGWDTGELFF. The CDR3 DNA follows: TGTGCCAGCAGAAAACAGGGGTGGGACACCGGGGAGCTGTTTTTT.

This clone has more than one count but fewer than ten. V usage is TRBV5-4 and J usage is TRBJ1-2; TRBD1 matches at 12 bases. The V and J ends lost 3 bases and 7 bases, in that order; junction bases with no gene match: 13. Germline V gene sequence: CDR1 SGHNT, CDR2 YYREEE (reference sequence). The CDR3 has 17 residues. CDR3 sequence (DNA): TGTGCCAGCAGCTCGGGACAGGGGGCGCAGGATCCCCTTGGCTACACCTTC. The encoded protein is CASSSGQGAQDPLGYTF.

The sample holds one count of this clone. The chain has TRBV27 and TRBJ1-4, with a weak D call TRBD1 (5 bases). The CDR3 length is 17 residues. Germline CDR1 and CDR2: MNHEY and SMNVEV (reference sequence). V was trimmed by 2 bases and J by 8 bases, leaving 21 bases between them. In nucleotides, the CDR3 is TGTGCCAGCAGTTTACTTGGTAGGGGACGAAAAAAAGAAAAACTGTTTTTT. It codes for CASSLLGRGRKKEKLFF.

J is TRBJ1-5 and V is TRBV6-5, with 10 bases that match TRBD1. This CDR3 has 15 residues. J lost 2 bases, V lost 6 bases, and 4 bases had no gene match. Germline V gene data show CDR1 as MNHEY and CDR2 as SVGAGI. The CDR3 DNA follows: TGTGCCAGCAGCTCTGGGACAGGGGGCAATCAGCCCCAGCATTTT. Residues: CASSSGTGGNQPQHF.

The rearrangement joins TRBV15 to TRBJ2-7; TRBD1 or TRBD2 may be the D gene (5 bases each). The CDR3 contains 14 residues. V lost 6 bases to trimming and J lost 1 base, with 13 bases between them. Germline assignment: CDR1 LNHNV and CDR2 YYDKDF (reference sequence). CDR3 nucleotide sequence: TGTGCCACCAGTACGGGGCAGGCGTCCTACGAGCAGTACTTC. This encodes CATSTGQASYEQYF.

The V and J genes are TRBV27 and TRBJ2-7; unclear D gene. V was trimmed by 5 bases and J by 2 bases, leaving 10 bases between them. The CDR3 sequence is 13 residues long. From germline, CDR1 is MNHEY and CDR2 SMNVEV (reference sequence). The CDR3 loop reads CASSVGITYEQYF. The CDR3 DNA follows: TGTGCCAGCAGTGTTGGGATCACCTACGAGCAGTACTTC.

About this clone itself: This specimen includes other DNA sequences encoding the same CDR3. The chain uses TRBV30 and TRBJ2-7; D is unclear. V gave up 2 bases and J gave up 1 base, with 6 bases separating them. The length of the CDR3 is 12 residues. The germline gives CDR1 GTSNPN, CDR2 SVGIG (reference sequence). The CDR3 DNA reads TGTGCCTGGAGTACTGGGTCCTACGAGCAGTACTTC. Its translation: CAWSTGSYEQYF.

The chain links TRBV19 to TRBJ2-7; D perhaps matches TRBD2 (5 bases). Trimming shortened V by 4 bases and J by 4 bases, and 14 bases separated the two germline ends. CDR1 is LNHDA, CDR2 SQIVND, per germline (reference sequence). The CDR3 is 14 residues long. The CDR3 here is CASSTAREGYEQYF. The CDR3 region has the DNA TGTGCCAGTAGTACCGCCAGAGAGGGTTACGAGCAGTACTTC.

Written as DNA, the CDR3 is TGCGCCAGCAGCGGGGGACTAGCGGGGGCCTACGAGCAGTACTTC. It translates to CASSGGLAGAYEQYF. The chain combines TRBV5-1 with TRBJ2-7; 14 bases line up with TRBD2. The CDR3 consists of 15 residues. Germline values: CDR1 SGHRS, CDR2 YFSETQ. The J segment lost 2 bases and the V segment lost 4 bases, leaving 2 bases of the junction unmatched.

The chain has TRBV19 and TRBJ1-5, with D hard to call. The CDR3 length is 13 residues. The V end lost 1 base, the J end lost 5 bases, and 6 bases lay between the germline ends. The germline gives CDR1 LNHDA, CDR2 SQIVND (reference sequence). This CDR3 is CASSIVRDQPQHF. The CDR3 DNA sequence: TGTGCCAGTAGTATAGTCCGTGATCAGCCCCAGCATTTT.

Here the CDR3 reads CASSRSLENTEAFF. CDR3 bases: TGTGCCAGCAGTCGTTCTTTGGAAAACACTGAAGCTTTCTTT. J is TRBJ1-1 and V is TRBV6-5, with unresolved D. The ends were cut back, 5 bases at V and 2 bases at J, with 12 bases in the middle. Germline V gene sequence: CDR1 MNHEY, CDR2 SVGAGI. The CDR3 spans 14 residues.

This chain joins TRBV15 and TRBJ2-7; 8 bases agree with TRBD2. Germline CDR1 and CDR2: LNHNV and YYDKDF (reference sequence). The CDR3 totals 15 residues. The ends lost 1 base at V and 2 bases at J; junction bases unmatched: 4. The CDR3 nucleotides are TGTGCCACCAGCAGAGCGGGGGGGAACACCTACGAGCAGTACTTC. It encodes CATSRAGGNTYEQYF.

Here the CDR3 reads CASSEAPSLAKNIQYF. CDR3 nucleotide sequence: TGTGCCAGCAGTGAAGCGCCTAGCCTCGCCAAAAACATTCAGTACTTC. This chain links TRBV6-1 with TRBJ2-4; D is perhaps TRBD2 (5 bases). Germline V gene data show CDR1 as MNHNS and CDR2 as SASEGT. Trimming removed 0 bases at V and 1 base at J, with 10 bases between. The CDR3 is 16 residues long.

This clone showed up just once. This rearrangement joins TRBV6-5 to TRBJ2-3; 8 bases map to TRBD2. The length of the CDR3 is 14 residues. Unmatched junction bases numbered 11, after V lost 11 bases and J lost 4 bases. CDR1 and CDR2 from the germline V gene are MNHEY and SVGAGI. CDR3 loop: CASGTGGGADTQYF. The CDR3 DNA sequence: TGTGCCTCCGGAACGGGGGGGGGCGCAGATACGCAGTATTTT.

The chain couples TRBV19 to TRBJ1-5; tentative D call: TRBD1 (5 bases). V was shortened by 3 bases and J by 4 bases, with 25 bases between the two germline ends. This CDR3 spans 19 amino acids. CDR1 LNHDA and CDR2 SQIVND come from the germline V gene (reference sequence). The CDR3 region is CASSIIQGDSFLGNQPQHF. The CDR3 DNA reads as TGTGCCAGTAGTATTATCCAAGGTGACAGTTTCTTGGGTAATCAGCCCCAGCATTTT.

This clone was observed once. The chain uses TRBV6-7 and TRBJ2-7; D is undetermined. TRBV6-7 carries the ORF label, with uncertain function. This CDR3 has 13 residues. Trimming shortened V by 5 bases and J by 4 bases, and 12 bases separated the two germline ends. As DNA, the CDR3 is TGTGCCAGCAGTCATTTACACAGATACGAGCAGTACTTC. This sequence encodes CASSHLHRYEQYF.

J is TRBJ2-1 and V is TRBV9; the match to TRBD2 covers 8 bases. The trim removed 1 base at V and 0 bases at J, leaving 6 bases unmatched. CDR3 length: 17 residues. Germline V gene sequence: CDR1 SGDLS, CDR2 YYNGEE. DNA of the CDR3: TGTGCCAGCAGCGTAATTAGCGGGGCTATCTCCTACAATGAGCAGTTCTTC. It specifies CASSVISGAISYNEQFF.

The V and J genes are TRBV21-1 and TRBJ2-7; the listed D gene, TRBD2, was not tested against the DNA. TRBV21-1 is termed a pseudogene. This CDR3 is 13 amino acids long. DNA of the CDR3: TGTGCCAGCGGGGGGAGCGGGAGAAACGAGCAGTACTTC. This encodes CASGGSGRNEQYF.

The V call is TRBV6-6, the J call TRBJ1-2; no definite D call. The CDR3 runs to 14 residues. V was pared by 6 bases and J by 6 bases, with 17 bases between. CDR1 and CDR2 (germline): MNHNY, SVGAGI (reference sequence). CDR3 DNA: TGTGCCAGCAGAGAGGGCGTAGCCCGCCATGGCTACACCTTC. This encodes CASREGVARHGYTF.

This chain links TRBV6-6 with TRBJ2-2; weak D call: TRBD2 (6 bases). The CDR3 loop spans 18 amino acids. Trimming removed 5 bases from V and 7 bases from J, with 26 bases in between. Germline assignment: CDR1 MNHNY and CDR2 SVGAGI (reference sequence). Here the CDR3 reads CASSPFRGGRARGGELFF. CDR3 bases: TGTGCCAGCAGTCCCTTTAGGGGAGGAAGGGCTCGAGGCGGGGAGCTGTTTTTT.

This rearrangement joins TRBV25-1 to TRBJ2-5, with TRBD1 matching over 9 bases. Germline-derived CDR1 and CDR2 are MGHDK and SYGVNS. The trim removed 3 bases at V and 1 base at J, leaving 6 bases unmatched. The CDR3 length is 16 residues. The chain's CDR3 is CASSESGTGIQETQYF. The CDR3 DNA follows: TGTGCCAGCAGTGAGTCCGGGACAGGGATCCAAGAGACCCAGTACTTC.

V gene TRBV19 combines with J gene TRBJ1-5; 9 bases map to TRBD1. CDR1 and CDR2 from the germline V gene are LNHDA and SQIVND (reference sequence). The CDR3 contains 16 residues. V lost 5 bases and J lost 4; bases outside the gene matches: 9. Written as DNA, the CDR3 is TGTGCCAGTAGTTCGAAGGACAGGGGATGGAATCAGCCCCAGCATTTT. Its protein is CASSSKDRGWNQPQHF.

This sequence joins TRBV10-3 and TRBJ1-5; 9 positions agree with TRBD1. Germline CDR1 and CDR2: ENHRY and SYGVKD. The CDR3 loop spans 16 amino acids. V lost 4 bases, J lost 8 bases, and 12 bases stayed unmatched. CDR3 sequence reads: CAISGGTGMGSEPQHF. CDR3 DNA sequence: TGTGCCATCAGTGGGGGGACAGGGATGGGATCAGAGCCCCAGCATTTT.

V gene TRBV27 combines with J gene TRBJ2-7; TRBD2 aligns across 13 bases. The CDR3 contains 15 residues. Germline assignment: CDR1 MNHEY and CDR2 SMNVEV (reference sequence). Unmatched junction bases numbered 5, after V lost 5 bases and J lost 4 bases. The CDR3 loop reads CASSPRTSGRYEQYF. CDR3 DNA sequence: TGTGCCAGCAGTCCTCGGACTAGCGGGAGATACGAGCAGTACTTC.

V is TRBV7-8 and J is TRBJ1-1; possibly TRBD1 for D (6 bases). The CDR3 has 14 amino acids. Germline CDR1 reads SGHVS; CDR2 reads FQNEAQ. The V end lost 5 bases, the J end lost 12 bases, and 22 bases lay between the germline ends. The CDR3: CASSTQYEQGRTFF. CDR3 in DNA: TGTGCCAGCAGCACACAGTACGAACAGGGCAGGACTTTCTTT.

J is TRBJ2-1 and V is TRBV3-1 (or the pseudogene TRBV3-2); D may be TRBD1 (6 bases). In germline, CDR1 is LGHDT, CDR2 YNNKEL (reference sequence). The germline V and J ends were trimmed by 0 bases and 0 bases, with 15 bases remaining between them. CDR3 length: 18 residues. Written as DNA, the CDR3 is TGTGCCAGCAGCCAAGATGGTACAGGGCGAGGCTCCTACAATGAGCAGTTCTTC. It yields the protein CASSQDGTGRGSYNEQFF.

The table lists this clone with a count of one. The V call is TRBV23-1, the J call TRBJ1-5, with D maybe TRBD1 (5 bases). TRBV23-1 is designated an ORF whose function remains uncertain. The V end lost 0 bases, the J end lost 3 bases, and 15 bases lay between the germline ends. This CDR3 comprises 17 residues. This chain's CDR3 is CASSQSGGEWYNQPQHF. The CDR3 bases are TGCGCCAGCAGTCAATCGGGGGGGGAATGGTACAATCAGCCCCAGCATTTT.

The V call is TRBV7-8, the J call TRBJ2-2; 16 bases map to TRBD2. The CDR3 length is 22 residues. The V segment lost 0 bases and the J segment 5 bases; nucleotides outside the gene matches: 15. The germline V gene has CDR1 SGHVS and CDR2 FQNEAQ. CDR3 in amino acids: CASSLAQGLAGGPVASTGELFF. DNA of the CDR3: TGTGCCAGCAGCTTAGCGCAGGGACTAGCGGGAGGGCCTGTCGCGTCGACCGGGGAGCTGTTTTTT.

The CDR3 DNA is TGCGCCAGCAGCTTGGCGGTGGTAGTGAATTCACCCCTCCACTTT. This sequence encodes CASSLAVVVNSPLHF. V gene TRBV5-1 combines with J gene TRBJ1-6; no firm D call. This CDR3 is built from 15 residues. Deletions cut 0 bases from V and 7 bases from J, with 11 bases between. Germline loops: CDR1 SGHRS, CDR2 YFSETQ.